The 31 T cell receptor beta chains in this list originate from one sample, sequenced in a study of CD8+CD57+ T cells in acquired aplastic anemia. The study profiled TCR beta VDJ and CDR3 using genomic DNA as template. TCRdb ran MiXCR on the reads and lists one entry per CDR3 protein. The repertoire consists of hundreds of thousands of distinct CDR3 sequences, with just under 70% occurring once and the leading ten covering approximately 4%. Sequences were obtained from sorted CD4+, CD8+, or CD8+CD57+ T cells (not recorded which) from PBMCs. The receptors come from a human donor in good health, serving as a control.

The chain employs TRBV7-2 and TRBJ1-6; TRBD1 agrees at 9 bases. Trimming at V came to 6 bases and at J to 13 bases, leaving 19 bases not matched to a gene. Germline V gene data show CDR1 as SGHTA and CDR2 as FQGNSA. The CDR3 is 17 residues long. The CDR3 DNA follows: TGTGCCAGCAGACCGCCGGGACAGGGACCTGAAGCTTTCCCCCTCCACTTT. Its protein product is CASRPPGQGPEAFPLHF.

This clonotype has only a few counts. The chain uses TRBV24-1 and TRBJ1-2; D unresolved. V was clipped by 7 bases and J by 6 bases, with 11 bases between them. Looked up from germline, CDR1 is KGHDR and CDR2 is SFDVKD. The CDR3 extends over 12 amino acids. DNA for the CDR3: TGTGCCACCAGCCGATCCATTGATGGCTACACCTTC. It specifies CATSRSIDGYTF.

This clonotype was detected many times. The V call is TRBV6-5, the J call TRBJ1-1; no firm D call. V lost 3 bases and J lost 1, with 12 bases in between. This CDR3 is 15 amino acids long. CDR1 MNHEY and CDR2 SVGAGI come from the germline V gene. The CDR3 is CASSYLGTQNTEAFF. CDR3 DNA sequence: TGTGCCAGCAGTTATCTAGGAACCCAGAACACTGAAGCTTTCTTT.

The CDR3 DNA sequence: TGTGCCAGCAGCGTGTCGGGGCTAGTCTACGACGAGCAGTACTTC. This codes for CASSVSGLVYDEQYF. The V and J genes are TRBV9 and TRBJ2-7; possibly TRBD1 or TRBD2 for D (5 bases each). Per germline, CDR1 SGDLS and CDR2 YYNGEE. Between the trimmed V and J ends, which lost 2 bases and 5 bases, there was a span of 17 bases. The CDR3 is 15 residues long.

This chain uses TRBV11-1 with TRBJ2-7; TRBD2 aligns across 7 bases. The CDR3 sequence is 18 residues long. CDR1 and CDR2 from the germline V gene are SGHAT and FQDESV (reference sequence). The trim removed 5 bases at V and 0 bases at J, leaving 16 bases unmatched. In DNA form, the CDR3 reads TGTGCCAGCAGCCCAGTATGGGGACTAAGTCTTAGCTCCTACGAGCAGTACTTC. Its translation: CASSPVWGLSLSSYEQYF.

The table lists this clonotype with many counts. The chain combines TRBV7-3 with TRBJ2-7; D gene ambiguous. The V gene lost 2 bases and the J gene lost 6 bases, with 8 bases spanning the gap. CDR1 and CDR2 from the germline V gene are SGHTA and FQGTGA. The CDR3 length is 12 residues. The CDR3 is CASSLLDGEQYF. DNA of the CDR3: TGTGCCAGCAGCTTACTGGATGGCGAGCAGTACTTC. Full variable domain (remainder filled in from reference TRBV7-3 and TRBJ2-7): GAGVSQTPSNKVTEKGKYVELRCDPISGHTALYWYRQSLGQGPEFLIYFQGTGAADDSGLPNDRFFAVRPEGSVSTLKIQRTERGDSAVYLCASSLLDGEQYFGPGTRLTVT.

V is TRBV5-5 and J is TRBJ1-2, with unresolved D. This CDR3 has 13 amino acids. Looked up from germline, CDR1 is SGHKS and CDR2 is YYEKEE (reference sequence). Trimming pared 8 bases from V and 2 bases from J, leaving 13 bases between. CDR3 sequence: CASSICRNYGYTF. The CDR3 bases are TGTGCCAGTAGCATATGTCGGAACTATGGCTACACCTTC.

The chain couples TRBV7-3 to TRBJ2-3, with a possible D match to TRBD1 (5 bases). Deletions cut 5 bases from V and 6 bases from J, with 12 bases between. Germline-derived CDR1 and CDR2 are SGHTA and FQGTGA. The CDR3 extends over 13 amino acids. CDR3: CASSARTNDTQYF. The DNA for the CDR3 is TGTGCCAGCAGCGCCCGGACAAACGATACGCAGTATTTT.

The chain is built from TRBV7-2 and TRBJ2-7; D call uncertain. The CDR3 spans 15 residues. Trimming removed 5 bases from V and 12 bases from J, with 26 bases in between. Germline CDR1 reads SGHTA; CDR2 reads FQGNSA. The CDR3: CASSKTHSGTYEMYF. The CDR3 DNA follows: TGTGCCAGCAGCAAGACTCACTCGGGTACCTACGAGATGTACTTC.

In the case of this clonotype: One junction end disagrees with the germline gene, perhaps due to a read error. V gene TRBV10-3 combines with J gene TRBJ2-7; D is perhaps TRBD1 (6 bases). Germline V gene sequence: CDR1 ENHRY, CDR2 SYGVKD. This CDR3 region has 14 residues. The CDR3 loop reads CASSAPDRNYGQTF. CDR3 nucleotides: TGTGCCAGCAGTGCGCCCGACAGGAACTACGGCCAGACCTTC.

This clonotype has ten or more counts. V is TRBV20-1 and J is TRBJ2-5; D possibly uses TRBD1 or TRBD2 (6 bases each). There are 15 residues in the CDR3. V was clipped by 6 bases and J by 1 base, with 18 bases between them. Per the germline V gene, CDR1 is DFQATT and CDR2 is SNEGSKA (reference sequence). CDR3 coding DNA: TGCAGTGCCGCTGAGGGTGGGGGGCCCCAAGAGACCCAGTACTTC. Its protein is CSAAEGGGPQETQYF.

The sample holds many counts of this clonotype. The CDR3 spells CASSYSRYSTDTQYF. The CDR3 DNA reads as TGTGCCAGCAGTTACTCGAGGTATAGCACAGATACGCAGTATTTT. The chain is built from TRBV6-5 and TRBJ2-3, with D unresolved. CDR1 is MNHEY, CDR2 SVGAGI, per germline. V dropped 0 bases and J dropped 0 bases, with 7 bases sitting between them. The CDR3 spans 15 residues.

This clonotype was seen more than once but under ten times. The chain links TRBV29-1 to TRBJ2-5; D is ambiguous. Germline V CDR1 and CDR2: SQVTM, ANQGSEA. CDR3 size: 10 residues. V lost 4 bases and J 5 bases, leaving 5 bases between the germline ends. The CDR3 sequence: CSVATETQYF. The CDR3 bases are TGCAGCGTTGCCACGGAGACCCAGTACTTC.

This clonotype was seen a few times. The chain is built from TRBV20-1 and TRBJ1-5, with D maybe TRBD1 (6 bases). The germline V and J ends were trimmed by 6 bases and 4 bases, with 13 bases remaining between them. The CDR3 totals 13 residues. Germline V gives CDR1 DFQATT, CDR2 SNEGSKA (reference sequence). Here the CDR3 reads CSAPRGINQPQHF. The CDR3 DNA sequence: TGCAGTGCCCCGAGGGGGATAAATCAGCCCCAGCATTTT.

This chain connects TRBV7-2 to TRBJ1-5; TRBD1 might be the D (5 bases). V lost 0 bases to trimming and J lost 16 bases, with 22 bases between them. The CDR3 runs to 15 residues. Germline CDR1 SGHTA, CDR2 FQGNSA. The CDR3 loop is CASSLAGASGIRAHF. In DNA form, the CDR3 reads TGTGCCAGCAGCTTAGCAGGGGCTAGCGGTATACGAGCACATTTT.

There are many counts of this clonotype. The genes are TRBV29-1 and TRBJ2-3; D is uncertain. V shed 3 bases and J shed 2 bases, with 9 bases lying between them. CDR1 is SQVTM, CDR2 ANQGSEA, per germline. The CDR3 spans 13 residues. The CDR3 loop is CSVEASNTDTQYF. In DNA, the CDR3 is TGCAGCGTTGAGGCTTCTAACACAGATACGCAGTATTTT.

V and J are TRBV9 and TRBJ1-2; perhaps TRBD1 as D (5 bases). V lost 0 bases to trimming and J lost 6 bases, with 21 bases between them. The CDR3 spans 17 residues. Germline V gene data show CDR1 as SGDLS and CDR2 as YYNGEE. CDR3 amino acids: CASSVALDKTATNGYTF. The CDR3 nucleotides are TGTGCCAGCAGCGTAGCTTTGGACAAGACCGCAACTAATGGCTACACCTTC.

This rearrangement joins TRBV7-2 to TRBJ1-5, with D possibly TRBD1 on 5 matching bases. Trimming shortened V by 6 bases and J by 0 bases, and 9 bases separated the two germline ends. Germline-derived CDR1 and CDR2 are SGHTA and FQGNSA. The CDR3 consists of 14 residues. The CDR3 nucleotides read TGTGCCAGCAGGGGGGATGCTAGCAATCAGCCCCAGCATTTT. This gives the protein CASRGDASNQPQHF.

The chain recombines TRBV20-1 with TRBJ2-5; 7 bases are shared with TRBD1. This CDR3 is built from 11 residues. Germline trimming cut 6 bases from V and 13 bases from J; bases unmatched to any gene: 11. Germline lookup yields CDR1 DFQATT and CDR2 SNEGSKA (reference sequence). CDR3 sequence reads: CSANTGDIAYF. The CDR3 DNA follows: TGCAGTGCGAACACAGGGGACATCGCGTACTTC.

This clonotype was recorded many times. V and J are TRBV7-2 and TRBJ2-3; 8 bases match TRBD2. Germline CDR1 is SGHTA and CDR2 is FQGNSA. With V trimmed by 3 bases and J by 6 bases, 5 bases remained unmatched. The CDR3 is made up of 14 amino acids. CDR3 bases: TGTGCCAGCAGCTTCGGGGGGGCCGGGGATACGCAGTATTTT. Translated, it gives CASSFGGAGDTQYF.

This sequence joins TRBV5-1 and TRBJ1-1; possible D gene TRBD1, 6 bases. This CDR3 has 17 residues. V was shortened by 4 bases and J by 10 bases, with 29 bases between the two germline ends. From germline, CDR1 is SGHRS and CDR2 YFSETQ. The CDR3 bases are TGCGCCAGCAGCGCTAGCCAGGGGTCGGAACGAAGCTCTGTAGCTTTCTTT. Protein sequence: CASSASQGSERSSVAFF.

Many counts were recorded for this clonotype. This rearrangement joins TRBV12-3 or TRBV12-4 to TRBJ1-2; D gene unclear. The CDR3 length is 12 residues. Trimming shortened V by 6 bases and J by 0 bases, and 5 bases separated the two germline ends. CDR3 amino acids: CASSQPNYGYTF. Written as DNA, the CDR3 is TGTGCCAGCAGCCAACCTAACTATGGCTACACCTTC.

In regard to this clonotype: A junction end diverges from the germline sequence, so it may reflect a read error. The V and J genes are TRBV7-9 and TRBJ2-6, with TRBD2 as a possible D gene (6 bases). The V gene's germline CDR1 is SEHNR and CDR2 FQNEAQ (reference sequence). The CDR3 has 17 residues. DNA of the CDR3: TGCGCCAGCAGCGACGGTTCGGCAAACTCGGGAGCCAATGTCCTGACTTTC. The encoded protein is CASSDGSANSGANVLTF. Together with reference TRBV7-9 and TRBJ2-6, the CDR3 gives the full variable domain: DTGVSQNPRHKITKRGQNVTFRCDPISEHNRLYWYRQTLGQGPEFLTYFQNEAQLEKSRLLSDRFSAERPKGSFSTLEIQRTEQGDSAMYLCASSDGSANSGANVLTFGAGSRLTVL.

The V and J genes are TRBV12-3 or TRBV12-4 and TRBJ2-7; perhaps TRBD2 as D (5 bases). CDR3 length equals 15 residues. V was trimmed by 7 bases and J by 3 bases, leaving 19 bases between them. CDR3 DNA sequence: TGTGCCAGCACGTTCCACGGGGAACTGAACTACGAGCAGTACTTC. This translates into CASTFHGELNYEQYF.

The chain uses TRBV20-1 and TRBJ2-5; no firm D call. The CDR3 runs to 13 residues. V was cut by 3 bases and J by 5 bases, with 13 bases left in between. The V gene's germline CDR1 is DFQATT and CDR2 SNEGSKA (reference sequence). The DNA for the CDR3 is TGCAGTGCTAGTTGGGCCTACCTTGAGACCCAGTACTTC. Translating gives CSASWAYLETQYF.

At least ten counts were recorded for this clonotype. This sequence joins TRBV20-1 and TRBJ2-5; 8 bases fit TRBD2. The CDR3 runs to 14 residues. CDR1 is DFQATT, CDR2 SNEGSKA, per germline (reference sequence). J was trimmed by 3 bases and V by 5 bases; bases with no gene match: 8. CDR3 protein: CSAARLASKETQYF. In nucleotides, the CDR3 is TGCAGTGCTGCCCGACTAGCGAGCAAAGAGACCCAGTACTTC.

The chain couples TRBV20-1 to TRBJ1-2, with D hard to call. Germline loops: CDR1 DFQATT, CDR2 SNEGSKA (reference sequence). The CDR3 consists of 13 residues. Trimming cost V 3 bases and J 9 bases, with 17 bases left between them. CDR3 protein: CSASQAVRYSYTF. CDR3 DNA: TGCAGTGCTAGTCAAGCAGTACGCTACAGCTACACCTTC.

The V call is TRBV6-1, the J call TRBJ2-5, with D maybe TRBD2 (6 bases). The CDR3 extends over 13 amino acids. V dropped 8 bases and J dropped 2 bases, with 12 bases sitting between them. The germline gives CDR1 MNHNS, CDR2 SASEGT. CDR3 DNA: TGTGCCAGCGGAGGGCAGGTGCAAGAGACCCAGTACTTC. It yields the protein CASGGQVQETQYF.

A remark on this clonotype: The junction differs from germline at one of its ends, possibly a read error. This chain links TRBV7-2 with TRBJ2-3; no firm D call. The CDR3 has 14 amino acids. In germline, CDR1 is SGHTA, CDR2 FQGNSA. CDR3 bases: TGTGCCAGCAGCTTGGCCGGTGGCGGAGCCTACAATGATTTT. Amino acid sequence: CASSLAGGGAYNDF. Together with reference TRBV7-2 and TRBJ2-3, the CDR3 gives the full variable domain: GAGVSQSPSNKVTEKGKDVELRCDPISGHTALYWYRQSLGQGLEFLIYFQGNSAPDKSGLPSDRFSAERTGGSVSTLTIQRTQQEDSAVYLCASSLAGGGAYNDFGPGTRLTVL.

V is TRBV5-4 and J is TRBJ2-7; no reliable D call. This CDR3 contains 14 residues. Germline CDR1 SGHNT, CDR2 YYREEE (reference sequence). The ends were cut back, 0 bases at V and 3 bases at J, with 10 bases in the middle. CDR3 DNA: TGTGCCAGCAGCTTGGACCGGTTAGTCTACGAGCAGTACTTC. This sequence encodes CASSLDRLVYEQYF. Drawing the rest from reference TRBV5-4 and TRBJ2-7, the complete variable domain is ETGVTQSPTHLIKTRGQQVTLRCSSQSGHNTVSWYQQALGQGPQFIFQYYREEENGRGNFPPRFSGLQFPNYSSELNVNALELDDSALYLCASSLDRLVYEQYFGPGTRLTVT.

This clonotype occurred many times. The J gene is TRBJ2-7, the V gene TRBV6-6, with D maybe TRBD2 (5 bases). The germline V gene has CDR1 MNHNY and CDR2 SVGAGI (reference sequence). V was cut by 5 bases and J by 4 bases, with 15 bases left in between. The CDR3 sequence is 14 residues long. The CDR3 spells CASSRTRGIYEQYF. The CDR3 coding sequence is TGTGCCAGCAGTCGCACCCGAGGGATTTACGAGCAGTACTTC.